This T cell receptor beta chain emerged from a study of blood T cell repertoires in COVID-19. Overall study: Italy, Spain and the United States were the sources of the convalescent and acute COVID-19 samples.

The CDR3 sequence is 14 residues long. Trimming left V 0 bases short and J 1 base short, with 7 bases between. Germline V gives CDR1 SGDLS, CDR2 YYNGEE. Only a few counts were recorded for this clone. This table comes from immunoSEQ multiplex PCR, and its TCRdb copy is limited to in-frame clones, with some not included. Among roughly 75,000 clones, 74% were seen once, and the ten largest hold 2.6%. The chain carries TRBV9 and TRBJ1-2; D possibly corresponds to TRBD1 (5 bases). The TCR was taken from a human donor with acute or convalescent COVID-19. The donor label of this sample is uncertain. What was sequenced was peripheral blood. CDR3 sequence (DNA): TGTGCCAGCAGCGTAGGCAGGGATAACTATGGCTACACCTTC. This sequence encodes CASSVGRDNYGYTF.